This TCR beta chain was identified during a study of blood T cell repertoires in COVID-19. Looking at the study overall: Specimens from acute and convalescent COVID-19 originated in the United States, Italy and Spain.

The repertoire was sequenced with immunoSEQ multiplex PCR; TCRdb's copy has only in-frame clones and lacks some. The sample shows 100,000 to 150,000 clones, roughly 88% of them seen only once. Germline lookup yields CDR1 KGHSH and CDR2 LQKENI. The CDR3 contains 13 residues. The germline V and J ends were trimmed by 4 bases and 6 bases, with 13 bases remaining between them. The count of this clone is one. The chain employs TRBV18 and TRBJ2-7, with a possible D match to TRBD2 (6 bases). The sequenced sample was peripheral blood. The sequence derives from a human donor in a cohort sampled during active COVID-19. This chain's CDR3 is CASSRGGISEQYF. The CDR3, as DNA: TGTGCCAGCTCACGGGGCGGGATCAGCGAGCAGTACTTC.